The 24 T cell receptor beta chains presented below share a single source sample, sequenced in a study of read filtering for tumor transcriptome and immune sequencing. This library used approximately 0.4 ug RNA and molecular barcoded adaptors spanning alpha/delta and beta/gamma chains. TCRdb redid the calling of the reads with MiXCR, one entry per CDR3 protein. The sample gives roughly 41,000 distinct CDR3 sequences, around 15% of which show up once; 35% to 45% is in the top ten. What was sequenced was a population of CD138-negative cells sorted from bone marrow. These receptors all come from a donor aged 40 or older with multiple myeloma.

This clonotype was counted ten times or more. The rearrangement uses TRBV28 and TRBJ2-3, with 8 bases aligning to TRBD2. Germline V lookup: CDR1 MDHEN, CDR2 SYDVKM. The ends lost 2 bases at V and 4 bases at J; junction bases unmatched: 17. CDR3 length: 19 residues. CDR3 nucleotides: TGTGCCAGCAGTTTACCCCCGGCGGTAGCGGGGCCAGGCGCAGATACGCAGTATTTT. This sequence encodes CASSLPPAVAGPGADTQYF.

Worth noting for this clonotype: A far larger clone differs by one base, so this is likely a read error. The chain joins TRBV7-2 to TRBJ2-1, with TRBD2 as a possible D gene (5 bases). The CDR3 runs 17 residues. V lost 7 bases to trimming and J lost 1 base, with 20 bases between them. Germline V lookup: CDR1 SGHTA, CDR2 FQGNSA. The CDR3 sequence is CASNSRSRSGSYNEQFF. In nucleotides, the CDR3 is TGTGCCAGCAACTCCCGCTCCCGCTCGGGGTCCTACAATGAGCAGTTCTTC.

This clonotype has only a few counts. The rearrangement links TRBV21-1 to TRBJ2-5; the listed D gene, TRBD1, was not tested against the DNA. TRBV21-1 is assigned pseudogene status. This CDR3 comprises 15 residues. The CDR3 DNA follows: TGTGCCAGCCTCCAGGGTTTAGCCCATCAAGAGACCCAGTACTTC. It specifies CASLQGLAHQETQYF.

This clonotype was detected many times. DNA of the CDR3: TGTGCCAGCAGTCCCCTAAACAGGGAAAATCAGCCCCAGCATTTT. This encodes CASSPLNRENQPQHF. This rearrangement joins TRBV27 to TRBJ1-5; tentatively, D is TRBD1 (6 bases). The CDR3 covers 15 residues. Germline-derived CDR1 and CDR2 are MNHEY and SMNVEV (reference sequence). V lost 5 bases and J lost 4, with 15 bases in between.

This clonotype was recorded many times. This chain connects TRBV4-1 to TRBJ2-3, with TRBD2 identical over 13 bases. Per germline, CDR1 MGHRA and CDR2 YSYEKL. V trimming: 0 bases; J trimming: 6 bases; junction bases outside the gene matches: 6. The CDR3 extends over 17 amino acids. This CDR3 is CASSQDSLAGGADTQYF. In nucleotides, the CDR3 is TGCGCCAGCAGCCAAGATTCACTAGCGGGAGGGGCGGATACGCAGTATTTT.

For this clonotype: Since a much larger clone is just one base distant, this may be a read error. V and J are TRBV12-3 or TRBV12-4 and TRBJ2-6; D is perhaps TRBD1 (5 bases). The ends were cut back, 6 bases at V and 1 base at J, with 10 bases in the middle. This CDR3 comprises 15 residues. Here the CDR3 DNA reads TGTGCCAGCAGCAGTACAGGATCTGGGGCCAACGTCCTGACTTTC. Its protein is CASSSTGSGANVLTF.

This clonotype was counted many times. The chain has TRBV29-1 and TRBJ2-5; D gene ambiguous. V dropped 4 bases and J dropped 2 bases, with 8 bases sitting between them. This CDR3 spans 12 amino acids. Per germline, CDR1 SQVTM and CDR2 ANQGSEA. The CDR3 reads CSVGLTQETQYF. As DNA, the CDR3 is TGCAGCGTTGGCTTAACTCAAGAGACCCAGTACTTC.

This clonotype was found a few times. The chain is built from TRBV19 and TRBJ1-5; 7 nucleotides match TRBD1. CDR1 is LNHDA, CDR2 SQIVND, per germline (reference sequence). The junction had 9 bases not matched to a gene; V was cut back by 7 bases and J by 6 bases. This CDR3 is 14 amino acids long. This CDR3 reads CASNPSTGSQPQHF. The CDR3, as DNA: TGTGCCAGTAACCCATCGACAGGGAGTCAGCCCCAGCATTTT.

The J gene is TRBJ2-5, the V gene TRBV7-3; either TRBD1 or TRBD2 may supply D (5 bases each). The CDR3 contains 13 residues. CDR1 and CDR2 from the germline V gene are SGHTA and FQGTGA. Trimming stripped 2 bases from V and 4 bases from J, with 8 bases between. DNA for the CDR3: TGTGCCAGCAGCTTAGGGGACGGAGAGACCCAGTACTTC. This translates into CASSLGDGETQYF.

In regard to this clonotype: A far larger clone is only one base removed, so a read error is likely. The rearrangement uses TRBV5-1 and TRBJ2-3; D remains ambiguous. The CDR3 is 16 amino acids. Per the germline V gene, CDR1 is SGHRS and CDR2 is YFSETQ. CDR3 nucleotides: TGTGTCAGCAGCTTGCCAGCGCCTCGTGGGGCAGATACGCAGTATTTT. Amino acids: CVSSLPAPRGADTQYF.

By sample share, this clonotype is medium-sized (0.01 to 0.1%). The J gene is TRBJ2-7, the V gene TRBV6-5; D call uncertain. The ends were cut back, 0 bases at V and 6 bases at J, with 3 bases in the middle. This CDR3 is built from 11 residues. Germline V gene sequence: CDR1 MNHEY, CDR2 SVGAGI. CDR3 nucleotides: TGTGCCAGCAGTTACTCGGGCGAGCAGTACTTC. Amino acid sequence: CASSYSGEQYF.

The chain is built from TRBV27 and TRBJ2-5; tentative D call: TRBD1 (5 bases). The CDR3 totals 15 residues. V was shortened by 0 bases and J by 0 bases, with 8 bases between the two germline ends. Germline values: CDR1 MNHEY, CDR2 SMNVEV (reference sequence). In DNA form, the CDR3 reads TGTGCCAGCAGTTTATCGGGGCGCCACCAAGAGACCCAGTACTTC. It specifies CASSLSGRHQETQYF.

This clonotype was recorded many times. The chain links TRBV12-3 or TRBV12-4 to TRBJ2-5; 9 nucleotides line up with TRBD1. The CDR3 extends over 16 amino acids. J gave up 5 bases and V 5 bases, and 12 bases lay outside the gene matches. In nucleotides, the CDR3 is TGTGCCAGCAGTCACGACAGGGGGAGTTCTTTGGAGACCCAGTACTTC. This codes for CASSHDRGSSLETQYF.

This clonotype has ten or more counts. The chain recombines TRBV7-9 with TRBJ1-4; TRBD1 might be the D (6 bases). This CDR3 has 12 amino acids. The germline V gene has CDR1 SEHNR and CDR2 FQNEAQ (reference sequence). The V gene lost 11 bases and the J gene lost 4 bases, with 11 bases spanning the gap. CDR3 DNA sequence: TGTGCCGGGGGCAGGGGTAATGAAAAACTGTTTTTT. Residues: CAGGRGNEKLFF.

Notes on this clonotype: The germline gene is not matched at one end of the junction; a read error may be the cause. The chain combines TRBV7-2 with TRBJ1-5; D might be TRBD1 (5 bases). The germline CDR1 and CDR2 sequences are SGHTA and FQGNSA. The CDR3 contains 15 residues. CDR3 region: CASSLWGGSNQPRHF. CDR3 nucleotides: TGCGCCAGCAGCTTATGGGGGGGTAGCAATCAGCCCCGGCATTTT.

This clonotype has ten or more counts. This rearrangement joins TRBV29-1 to TRBJ1-1, with TRBD1 as a possible D gene (6 bases). From germline, CDR1 is SQVTM and CDR2 ANQGSEA. V was trimmed by 6 bases and J by 6 bases, leaving 14 bases between them. The CDR3 loop spans 12 amino acids. CDR3 sequence (DNA): TGCAGCGTCCTTTCTGGACAGTCTGAAGCTTTCTTT. Translated: CSVLSGQSEAFF. Full variable domain (rest looked up from reference TRBV29-1 and TRBJ1-1): SAVISQKPSRDICQRGTSLTIQCQVDSQVTMMFWYRQQPGQSLTLIATANQGSEATYESGFVIDKFPISRPNLTFSTLTVSNMSPEDSSIYLCSVLSGQSEAFFGQGTRLTVV.

For this clonotype: A read error may account for a junction end that differs from germline. V gene TRBV20-1 combines with J gene TRBJ2-3; D unresolved. This CDR3 comprises 16 residues. CDR1 is DFQATT and CDR2 is SNEGSKA in the germline V gene (reference sequence). The CDR3 nucleotides are TGCAGTGCTAGAGTTTCGGAGTTGCCATCCATCGATACGCTGTATTTT. This gives the protein CSARVSELPSIDTLYF.

This clonotype appeared many times. The rearrangement links TRBV29-1 to TRBJ1-5; D is uncertain. Germline loops: CDR1 SQVTM, CDR2 ANQGSEA. This CDR3 region has 13 residues. Trimming removed 4 bases at V and 0 bases at J, with 7 bases between. Here the CDR3 DNA reads TGCAGCGTTGGGATGAGTAGCAATCAGCCCCAGCATTTT. Translation: CSVGMSSNQPQHF.

This clonotype was counted at least ten times. The chain employs TRBV6-2 or TRBV6-3 and TRBJ1-5; D is uncertain. Trimming stripped 7 bases from V and 7 bases from J, with 11 bases between. The CDR3 extends over 12 amino acids. Germline V CDR1 and CDR2: MNHEY, SVGEGT. The CDR3 bases are TGTGCCAGCAATCAGGTTGACCAGCCCCAGCATTTT. This encodes CASNQVDQPQHF.

At least ten counts were recorded for this clonotype. This chain uses TRBV10-3 with TRBJ2-3; D is possibly TRBD2 (5 bases). The germline CDR1 and CDR2 sequences are ENHRY and SYGVKD. The CDR3 is made up of 15 amino acids. Trimming removed 6 bases at V and 2 bases at J, with 15 bases between. The CDR3 sequence is CAIRDREETTDTQYF. The CDR3 nucleotides are TGTGCCATCAGGGACCGGGAAGAGACCACAGATACGCAGTATTTT.

This clonotype was seen at least ten times. The chain joins TRBV19 to TRBJ2-1; TRBD1 matches at 8 bases. The V gene end was trimmed by 5 bases and the J gene end by 3 bases; junction bases not matched to a gene: 6. Germline V gene data show CDR1 as LNHDA and CDR2 as SQIVND (reference sequence). This CDR3 comprises 15 residues. The CDR3 DNA reads as TGTGCCAGTAGTCGACTGGACAGGGACTACAATGAGCAGTTCTTC. Protein: CASSRLDRDYNEQFF.

This clonotype was found many times. V and J are TRBV18 and TRBJ2-1, with 7 bases matching TRBD1. From germline, CDR1 is KGHSH and CDR2 LQKENI. The V gene end was trimmed by 4 bases and the J gene end by 3 bases; junction bases not matched to a gene: 12. This CDR3 comprises 17 residues. DNA of the CDR3: TGTGCCAGCTCACTTAAATTTGCCGGGACAGACTACAATGAGCAGTTCTTC. Its translation: CASSLKFAGTDYNEQFF. The full variable domain, rest sourced from reference TRBV18 and TRBJ2-1, is NAGVMQNPRHLVRRRGQEARLRCSPMKGHSHVYWYRQLPEEGLKFMVYLQKENIIDESGMPKERFSAEFPKEGPSILRIQQVVRGDSAAYFCASSLKFAGTDYNEQFFGPGTRLTVL.

This clonotype was recorded many times. This rearrangement joins TRBV2 to TRBJ2-3; possible D gene TRBD1, 5 bases. V was trimmed by 6 bases and J by 4 bases, leaving 11 bases between them. From germline, CDR1 is SNHLY and CDR2 FYNNEI. This CDR3 has 13 residues. The CDR3 protein is CASSPGQADTQYF. The CDR3 DNA reads as TGTGCCAGCAGCCCAGGGCAAGCAGATACGCAGTATTTT.

The genes are TRBV7-8 and TRBJ1-5, with unresolved D. Trimming stripped 8 bases from V and 4 bases from J, with 18 bases between. This CDR3 is built from 15 residues. Germline CDR1 reads SGHVS; CDR2 reads FQNEAQ. CDR3 coding DNA: TGTGCCAGCCGCCCAGTGGGTAGGAGTAATCAGCCCCAGCATTTT. This translates into CASRPVGRSNQPQHF. The complete variable domain, with remaining parts taken from reference TRBV7-8 and TRBJ1-5, reads GAGVSQSPRYKVAKRGQDVALRCDPISGHVSLFWYQQALGQGPEFLTYFQNEAQLDKSGLPSDRFFAERPEGSVSTLKIQRTQQEDSAVYLCASRPVGRSNQPQHFGDGTRLSIL.